This TCR beta chain is from a study of shared clonotypes between healthy human individuals. Study-level points and caveats: A reduction in generation probabilities was seen for non-shared clonotypes relative to those shared by all four donors.

Deep was the level at which the assay was run. Sorted subsets were amplified in replicate PCRs using approximately 0.2 ug DNA, around 30,000 T cell genomes. The method was immunoSEQ multiplex PCR; TCRdb's version includes in-frame clones alone and lacks a portion of them. The table lists 980,000 or so clones, about 80% of them singletons, with approximately 1.5% in the top ten. As regards this clone: Its antigen is unidentified.

This CDR3 comprises 17 residues. CDR1 and CDR2 (germline): SGHDT, YYEEEE. V shed 6 bases and J 0 bases; nucleotides not matched to a gene: 12. The authors divided CD4+ cells into CD45RA+ naive and CD45RA-negative memory subsets. This receptor was obtained from a young man in good health. This chain uses TRBV5-6 with TRBJ2-3, with 8 bases fitting TRBD1. What was sequenced was memory CD4+ T cells sorted from blood. Subset of the sample: CD45RA-negative fraction. The CDR3 DNA is TGTGCCAGCACCCTGGACAGGGCTTTTACTAGCACAGATACGCAGTATTTT. It codes for CASTLDRAFTSTDTQYF.